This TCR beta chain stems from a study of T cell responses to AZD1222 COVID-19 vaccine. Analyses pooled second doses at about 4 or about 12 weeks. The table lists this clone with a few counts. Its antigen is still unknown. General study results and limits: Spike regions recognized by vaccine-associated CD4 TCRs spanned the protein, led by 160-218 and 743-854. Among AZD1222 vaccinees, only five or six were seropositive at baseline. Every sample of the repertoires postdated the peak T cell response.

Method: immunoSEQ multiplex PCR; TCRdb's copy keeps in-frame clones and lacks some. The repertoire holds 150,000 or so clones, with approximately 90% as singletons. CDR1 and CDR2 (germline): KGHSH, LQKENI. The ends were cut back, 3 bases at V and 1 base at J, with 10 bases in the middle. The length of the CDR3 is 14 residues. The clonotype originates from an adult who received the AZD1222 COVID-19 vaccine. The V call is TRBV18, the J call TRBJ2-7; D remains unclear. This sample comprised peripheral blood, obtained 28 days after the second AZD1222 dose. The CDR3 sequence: CASSPSPISYEQYF. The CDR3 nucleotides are TGTGCCAGCTCACCTAGCCCCATATCCTACGAGCAGTACTTC.